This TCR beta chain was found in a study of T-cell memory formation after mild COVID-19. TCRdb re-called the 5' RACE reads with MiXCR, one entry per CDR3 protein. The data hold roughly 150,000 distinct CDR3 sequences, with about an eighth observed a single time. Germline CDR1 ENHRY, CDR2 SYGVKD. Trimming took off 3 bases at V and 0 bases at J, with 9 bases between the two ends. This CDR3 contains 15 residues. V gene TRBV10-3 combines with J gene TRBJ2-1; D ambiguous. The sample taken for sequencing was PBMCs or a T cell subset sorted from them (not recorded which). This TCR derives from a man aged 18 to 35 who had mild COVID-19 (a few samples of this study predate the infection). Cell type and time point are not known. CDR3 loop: CAISEDGSSYNEQFF. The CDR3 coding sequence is TGTGCCATCAGTGAAGACGGATCCTCCTACAATGAGCAGTTCTTC.